This T cell receptor beta chain was sequenced during a study of shared clonotypes between healthy human individuals. Here immunoSEQ multiplex PCR was the method, and the copy in TCRdb shows in-frame clones only, minus some. The table includes more than 550,000 clones, about 92% detected once. The CDR3 spans 14 residues. Germline values: CDR1 LNHDA, CDR2 SQIVND (reference sequence). V was cut by 3 bases and J by 6 bases, with 14 bases left in between. V usage is TRBV19 and J usage is TRBJ1-1; no definite D call. The receptor was isolated from a man aged 18 to 29 in good health. Some clones in this sample may be carry-over from other donors' samples. Sequencing was carried out using memory CD8+ T cells from PBMCs. Subset described: CD45RO+ cells pooled with CCR7-negative TemRA cells. CDR3 loop: CASSMRSPLAEAFF. CDR3 bases: TGTGCCAGTAGTATGAGGAGCCCCCTGGCTGAAGCTTTCTTT.